The present TCR beta chain was sequenced within a study of identical twins. Via MiXCR, TCRdb re-called the 5' RACE reads, giving one row per CDR3 protein. The sample includes 200,000 to 250,000 distinct CDR3 sequences, approximately 8.3% of them seen just once. Study results and caveats: In beta out-of-frame sequences, the excess sharing between twins was weaker.

The CDR3 has 12 amino acids. Trimming took off 4 bases at V and 6 bases at J, with 12 bases between the two ends. The germline gives CDR1 DFQATT, CDR2 SNEGSKA (reference sequence). This clonotype was detected a few times. Its specificity is unknown. These data also formed part of another study, on yellow fever vaccine responses in identical twins. This second study notes: Twins' vaccine T cell response reportedly seemed partly convergent, partly personalized.

Sequenced sample: memory (CD45RO+) T cells sorted from blood. V gene TRBV20-1 combines with J gene TRBJ1-1; D unclear. This TCR was recovered from a woman aged 18 to 35 in good health. Here the CDR3 reads CSAIPRGSEAFF. The CDR3 nucleotides are TGCAGTGCTATACCCAGAGGATCTGAAGCTTTCTTT.